A selection of T cell receptor beta chains follows, all from one sample in a study of blood T cells in healthy people across ages. TCRdb analysed the 5' RACE reads with MiXCR anew, one entry per CDR3 protein. The sample records 650,000 to 1,000,000 distinct CDR3 sequences, around 36% being singletons. Sequenced input: blood. The receptors shown here come from a man aged 18 to 30 in good health. The CDR3 runs from the conserved cysteine through the conserved F or W. A D gene is named only where the DNA matches it firmly. Only part of the rows carry a size: once, few, many, or a class if the clone is expanded.

D	length	size	J	V	CDR3	DNA
-	14	-	TRBJ2-5	TRBV7-2	CASSSPQGRGTQYF	TGTGCCAGCAGCTCACCCCAGGGACGGGGGACCCAGTACTTC
TRBD2	16	few	TRBJ2-1	TRBV4-3	CASSQLIPSGGNEQFF	TGCGCCAGCAGCCAATTGATCCCTAGCGGGGGCAATGAGCAGTTCTTC
-	12	-	TRBJ1-5	TRBV5-6	CASSSADQPQHF	TGTGCCAGCAGCTCTGCGGATCAGCCCCAGCATTTT
-	15	-	TRBJ1-5	TRBV4-1	CASSQDYGSNQPQHF	TGCGCCAGCAGCCAAGATTATGGAAGCAATCAGCCCCAGCATTTT
TRBD1	14	many	TRBJ2-1	TRBV12-3/TRBV12-4	CASSRTGSDNEQFF	TGTGCCAGCAGTCGGACAGGGTCGGATAATGAGCAGTTCTTC
-	15	-	TRBJ2-1	TRBV5-5	CASSLVFVTMTEQFF	TGTGCCAGCAGCTTGGTATTTGTCACGATGACAGAGCAGTTCTTC
TRBD2	15	-	TRBJ2-1	TRBV24-1	CAPLGERGSYNEQFF	TGTGCCCCCCTGGGGGAGCGGGGCTCCTACAATGAGCAGTTCTTC
-	18	many	TRBJ1-2	TRBV4-2	CASSQDLVNEGGDYGYTF	TGTGCCAGCAGCCAAGATCTGGTGAATGAGGGCGGGGACTATGGCTACACCTTC
TRBD2	16	few	TRBJ2-1	TRBV12-3/TRBV12-4	CASSLDGSGGENEQFF	TGTGCCAGCAGTTTAGACGGTAGCGGGGGGGAGAATGAGCAGTTCTTC
TRBD1	15	-	TRBJ1-1	TRBV20-1	CSAGALGQGSTEAFF	TGCAGTGCTGGAGCCTTAGGACAGGGGAGCACTGAAGCTTTCTTT
-	13	many	TRBJ2-4	TRBV12-3/TRBV12-4	CASKRAAKNIQYF	TGTGCCAGCAAGAGGGCAGCCAAAAACATTCAGTACTTC
-	16	-	TRBJ2-7	TRBV4-1	CASSERGRSSYNEQYF	TGCGCCAGCAGCGAGCGTGGCAGGAGCTCCTACAATGAGCAGTACTTC
-	16	few	TRBJ1-2	TRBV7-9	CASSPRGGTLHYGYTF	TGTGCCAGCAGCCCACGGGGGGGGACACTCCACTATGGCTACACCTTC
TRBD1	15	-	TRBJ2-3	TRBV28	CASSNRGPLSSGQYF	TGTGCCAGCAGTAACAGGGGACCCCTCTCGAGTGGGCAGTATTTT
-	13	once	TRBJ2-5	TRBV7-2	CAGRWPSQETQYF	TGTGCCGGCAGGTGGCCGAGCCAAGAGACCCAGTACTTC
-	16	-	TRBJ2-3	TRBV7-3	CASSLMQSGSTDTQYF	TGTGCCAGCAGCTTAATGCAGTCAGGCAGCACAGATACGCAGTATTTT
TRBD2	14	-	TRBJ2-5	TRBV7-7	CASSPGLAGGDQYF	TGTGCTAGCAGCCCAGGACTAGCGGGGGGGGACCAGTACTTC
-	13	-	TRBJ2-5	TRBV5-6	CASSVLRDETQYF	TGTGCCAGCAGCGTGTTAAGGGATGAGACCCAGTACTTC
-	13	many	TRBJ1-1	TRBV12-3/TRBV12-4	CASRFTANTEAFF	TGTGCCAGCAGGTTTACAGCGAACACTGAAGCTTTCTTT
-	18	-	TRBJ2-7	TRBV12-1	CASSFDGLAGASSYEQYF	TGTGCCAGCAGCTTCGACGGACTAGCGGGTGCGAGCTCCTACGAGCAGTACTTC
-	16	few	TRBJ1-1	TRBV4-2	CASSQEMKTPWAEAFF	TGTGCCAGCAGCCAAGAGATGAAGACCCCTTGGGCTGAAGCTTTCTTT
-	13	-	TRBJ1-1	TRBV29-1	CSAVGEIGTEAFF	TGCAGCGCTGTGGGGGAAATTGGCACTGAAGCTTTCTTT
TRBD1	14	-	TRBJ2-3	TRBV9	CASSDMTGGDTQYF	TGTGCCAGCAGCGATATGACAGGGGGAGATACGCAGTATTTT
-	11	many	TRBJ2-7	TRBV12-3/TRBV12-4	CASSRGNEQYF	TGTGCCAGCAGCCGAGGCAACGAGCAGTACTTC
-	14	-	TRBJ1-1	TRBV5-6	CASSLGPPNTEAFF	TGTGCCAGCAGCTTGGGTCCACCGAACACTGAAGCTTTCTTT
TRBD1	15	few	TRBJ1-6	TRBV10-3	CAISEAGTGEDRLHF	TGTGCCATCAGTGAGGCCGGGACAGGGGAGGATCGCCTCCACTTT
-	16	-	TRBJ2-7	TRBV20-1	CSATRGGVRGLHEQYF	TGCAGTGCTACCCGGGGTGGAGTTCGAGGACTACACGAGCAGTACTTC
-	12	many	TRBJ1-2	TRBV7-2	CASSPTGGGYTF	TGTGCCAGCAGTCCAACGGGGGGCGGCTACACCTTC
TRBD2	13	few	TRBJ2-7	TRBV20-1	CSASSGGAKEQYF	TGCAGTGCCTCTAGCGGGGGGGCGAAGGAGCAGTACTTC
-	17	few	TRBJ2-6	TRBV12-3/TRBV12-4	CASSLTRIDSGANVLTF	TGTGCCAGCAGTTTAACCCGAATCGACTCTGGGGCCAACGTCCTGACTTTC
TRBD2	17	-	TRBJ2-3	TRBV9	CASSVELRGGRTDTQYF	TGTGCCAGCAGCGTAGAGCTTCGGGGGGGCCGGACCGATACGCAGTATTTT
TRBD2	18	-	TRBJ2-3	TRBV7-2	CASSLVSGASGYTDTQYF	TGTGCCAGCAGCTTAGTCTCGGGTGCTAGCGGATACACAGATACGCAGTATTTT
-	13	few	TRBJ2-1	TRBV5-1	CASSIEYEGEQFF	TGCGCCAGCAGCATAGAATATGAGGGAGAGCAGTTCTTC
-	14	-	TRBJ1-2	TRBV4-1	CASSQEWAGEGYTF	TGCGCCAGCAGCCAAGAATGGGCAGGAGAGGGCTACACCTTC
-	16	-	TRBJ2-3	TRBV6-5	CASSYSKAGLTDTQYF	TGTGCCAGCAGTTACTCGAAGGCGGGCCTCACAGATACGCAGTATTTT
TRBD1	13	-	TRBJ1-2	TRBV3-1	CASSNTGAYGYTF	TGTGCCAGCAGCAACACAGGGGCTTATGGCTACACCTTC
-	13	many	TRBJ2-5	TRBV20-1	CSGLVGLQETQYF	TGCAGTGGTCTCGTGGGGCTACAAGAGACCCAGTACTTC
TRBD1	14	few	TRBJ2-5	TRBV20-1	CSATTGVLSSEQYF	TGCAGTGCTACGACAGGGGTCCTTTCCTCTGAGCAGTACTTC
TRBD1	17	few	TRBJ2-3	TRBV4-2	CASSQEGQGRSTDTQYF	TGTGCCAGCAGCCAAGAAGGACAGGGACGTAGCACAGATACGCAGTATTTT
-	14	-	TRBJ1-1	TRBV4-1	CASSRPQRGTKAFF	TGCGCCAGCAGCCGGCCACAAAGGGGCACTAAAGCTTTCTTT
TRBD1	14	-	TRBJ2-7	TRBV28	CASKSGTGHREQYF	TGTGCCAGCAAATCCGGGACAGGGCATCGGGAGCAGTACTTC
-	16	-	TRBJ2-3	TRBV4-1	CASSQSKGHFTDTQYF	TGCGCCAGCAGCCAGTCCAAGGGTCACTTCACAGATACGCAGTATTTT
-	14	-	TRBJ2-7	TRBV5-1	CASSFRDSTYEQYF	TGCGCCAGCAGCTTTCGGGACTCCACCTACGAGCAGTACTTC
-	14	-	TRBJ2-5	TRBV6-5	CASSYLRGTETQYF	TGTGCCAGCAGTTACCTAAGGGGGACGGAGACCCAGTACTTC
-	14	few	TRBJ1-5	TRBV21-1	CARPVHREGQPQHF	TGTGCCAGACCCGTTCACAGGGAGGGTCAGCCCCAGCATTTT
-	14	-	TRBJ2-5	TRBV9	CASSVVADNNEQYF	TGTGCCAGCAGCGTAGTCGCTGATAACAATGAGCAGTACTTC